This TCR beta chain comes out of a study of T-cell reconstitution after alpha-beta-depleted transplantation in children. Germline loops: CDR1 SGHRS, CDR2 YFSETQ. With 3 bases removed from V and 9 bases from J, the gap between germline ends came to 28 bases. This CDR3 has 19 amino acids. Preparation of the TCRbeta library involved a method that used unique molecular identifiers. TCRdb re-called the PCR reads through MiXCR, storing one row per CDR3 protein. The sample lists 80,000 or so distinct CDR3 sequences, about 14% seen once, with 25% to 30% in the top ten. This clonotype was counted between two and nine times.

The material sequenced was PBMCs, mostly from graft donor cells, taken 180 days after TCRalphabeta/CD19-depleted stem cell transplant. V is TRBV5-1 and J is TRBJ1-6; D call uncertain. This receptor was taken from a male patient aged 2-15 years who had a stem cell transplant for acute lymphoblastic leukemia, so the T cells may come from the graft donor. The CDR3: CASSYCGIGPSRGGSPLHF. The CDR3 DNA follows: TGCGCCAGCAGCTATTGTGGGATCGGTCCCTCCCGCGGCGGTTCACCCCTCCACTTT.